This T cell receptor (beta chain) was documented in a study of T cells after yellow fever vaccination. Production of TCR cDNA was by 5'RACE template switching, which also added a universal primer site and UMIs. In TCRdb, the 5' RACE reads were re-called with MiXCR into one record per CDR3 protein. Of some 600,000 distinct CDR3 sequences in the sample, around a sixth were seen once. The CDR3 has 17 amino acids. Germline lookup yields CDR1 SGHVS and CDR2 FNYEAQ. V dropped 0 bases and J dropped 9; count of bases not matched to a gene: 11. V usage is TRBV7-6 and J usage is TRBJ2-1; 10 nucleotides match TRBD2. This receptor was identified in a man aged 18 to 29 who received the YFV17D yellow fever vaccine. The material sequenced was PBMCs, taken 4 to 5 days after the first yellow fever vaccination. CDR3 amino acids: CASSLARGAGGPSEQFF. Written as DNA, the CDR3 is TGTGCCAGCAGCTTAGCAAGGGGAGCGGGGGGGCCCAGTGAGCAGTTCTTC.